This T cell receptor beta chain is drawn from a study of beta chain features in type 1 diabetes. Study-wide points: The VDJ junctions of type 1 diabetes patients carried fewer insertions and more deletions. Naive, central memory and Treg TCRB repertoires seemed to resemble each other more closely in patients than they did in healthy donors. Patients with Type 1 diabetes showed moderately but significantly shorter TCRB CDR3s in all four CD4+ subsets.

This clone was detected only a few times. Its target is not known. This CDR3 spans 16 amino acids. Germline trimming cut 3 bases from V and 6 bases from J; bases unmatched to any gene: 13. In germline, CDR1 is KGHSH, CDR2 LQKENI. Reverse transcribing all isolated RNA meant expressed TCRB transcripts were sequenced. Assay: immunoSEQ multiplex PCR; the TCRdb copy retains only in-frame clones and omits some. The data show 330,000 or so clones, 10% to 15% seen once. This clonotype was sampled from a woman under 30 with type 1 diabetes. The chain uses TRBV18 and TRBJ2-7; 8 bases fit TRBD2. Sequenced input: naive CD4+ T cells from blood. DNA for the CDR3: TGTGCCAGCTCACCGACGACTTCTGCGGGAGGCGGCGAGCAGTACTTC. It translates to CASSPTTSAGGGEQYF.